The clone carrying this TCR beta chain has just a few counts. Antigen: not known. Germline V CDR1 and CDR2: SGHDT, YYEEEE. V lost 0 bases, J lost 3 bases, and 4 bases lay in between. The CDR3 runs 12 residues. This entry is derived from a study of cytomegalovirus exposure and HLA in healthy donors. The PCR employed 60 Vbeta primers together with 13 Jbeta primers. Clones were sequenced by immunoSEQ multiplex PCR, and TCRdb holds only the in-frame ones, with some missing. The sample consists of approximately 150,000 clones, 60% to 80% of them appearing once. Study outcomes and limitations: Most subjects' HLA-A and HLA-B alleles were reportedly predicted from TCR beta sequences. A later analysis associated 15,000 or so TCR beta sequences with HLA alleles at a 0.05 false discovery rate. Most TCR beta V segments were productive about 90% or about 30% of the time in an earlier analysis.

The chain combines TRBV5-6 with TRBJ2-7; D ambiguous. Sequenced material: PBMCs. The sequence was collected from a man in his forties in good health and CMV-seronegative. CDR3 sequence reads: CASSLGGYEQYF. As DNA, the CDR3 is TGTGCCAGCAGCTTGGGAGGCTACGAGCAGTACTTC. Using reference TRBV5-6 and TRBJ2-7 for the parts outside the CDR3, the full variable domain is DAGVTQSPTHLIKTRGQQVTLRCSPKSGHDTVSWYQQALGQGPQFIFQYYEEEERQRGNFPDRFSGHQFPNYSSELNVNALLLGDSALYLCASSLGGYEQYFGPGTRLTVT.